The 8 T cell receptor beta chains reported below all come from one sample, sequenced in a study of cytomegalovirus exposure and HLA in healthy donors. In the PCR, 60 Vbeta and 13 Jbeta primers were used. TCRdb keeps only in-frame clones here, not all; method: immunoSEQ multiplex PCR. The data hold around 150,000 clones, with 81% observed a single time. Material: PBMCs. These receptors all come from a woman aged 45 to 65 in good health and CMV-seronegative.

Worth noting for this clone: At the DNA level, this CDR3 is encoded by other sequences in the same sample as well. The chain's CDR3 is CASSLVADSYNEQFF. CDR3 sequence (DNA): TGTGCCAGCAGCTTAGTAGCAGATTCCTACAATGAGCAGTTCTTC. The V gene is TRBV7-2, the J gene TRBJ2-1, with D hard to call. CDR1 SGHTA and CDR2 FQGNSA come from the germline V gene. Trimming left V 1 base short and J 1 base short, with 8 bases between. The length of the CDR3 is 15 residues.

V gene TRBV27 combines with J gene TRBJ2-7, with TRBD2 as a possible D gene (5 bases). The CDR3 sequence is 13 residues long. Trimming cost V 3 bases and J 4 bases, with 10 bases left between them. Germline loops: CDR1 MNHEY, CDR2 SMNVEV (reference sequence). The CDR3, as DNA: TGTGCCAGCAGTTTCCAAGCGGAGTACGAGCAGTACTTC. Translation gives CASSFQAEYEQYF.

V gene TRBV19 combines with J gene TRBJ1-6; 7 bases are shared with TRBD1. Germline V lookup: CDR1 LNHDA, CDR2 SQIVND (reference sequence). Trimming at V came to 5 bases and at J to 9 bases, leaving 7 bases not matched to a gene. CDR3 length: 14 residues. The CDR3 sequence is CASSLDRRGSPLHF. CDR3 nucleotides: TGTGCCAGTAGTTTGGACAGGCGGGGTTCACCCCTCCACTTT.

The chain combines TRBV19 with TRBJ2-5, with 7 positions matching TRBD2. With V trimmed by 3 bases and J by 2 bases, 9 bases remained unmatched. Germline V lookup: CDR1 LNHDA, CDR2 SQIVND (reference sequence). There are 16 residues in the CDR3. Written as DNA, the CDR3 is TGTGCCAGTAGTATCTGGGCTAGCGGAGAACAAGAGACCCAGTACTTC. Protein: CASSIWASGEQETQYF.

This clone has more than one count but fewer than ten. The chain uses TRBV7-9 and TRBJ1-1; D is unclear. The CDR3 consists of 16 residues. Germline CDR1 and CDR2: SEHNR and FQNEAQ (reference sequence). The V end was cut by 3 bases, the J end by 2 bases, with 16 bases between. Here the CDR3 reads CASSFPERLLNTEAFF. CDR3 nucleotide sequence: TGTGCCAGCAGCTTTCCGGAGCGTCTTTTAAACACTGAAGCTTTCTTT. Variable domain in full (rest from reference TRBV7-9 and TRBJ1-1): DTGVSQNPRHKITKRGQNVTFRCDPISEHNRLYWYRQTLGQGPEFLTYFQNEAQLEKSRLLSDRFSAERPKGSFSTLEIQRTEQGDSAMYLCASSFPERLLNTEAFFGQGTRLTVV.

The chain carries TRBV5-5 and TRBJ2-3; D gene unclear. The CDR3 spans 13 residues. Germline values: CDR1 SGHKS, CDR2 YYEKEE (reference sequence). Trimming took 3 bases from V and 0 from J, leaving 5 bases between them. Here the CDR3 reads CASSSLSTDTQYF. CDR3 bases: TGTGCCAGCAGCTCTCTTAGCACAGATACGCAGTATTTT. The variable domain in full, with the rest retrieved from reference TRBV5-5 and TRBJ2-3, is DAGVTQSPTHLIKTRGQQVTLRCSPISGHKSVSWYQQVLGQGPQFIFQYYEKEERGRGNFPDRFSARQFPNYSSELNVNALLLGDSALYLCASSSLSTDTQYFGPGTRLTVL.

This rearrangement joins TRBV29-1 to TRBJ2-5; 8 nucleotides match TRBD1. The CDR3 covers 12 residues. The germline V gene has CDR1 SQVTM and CDR2 ANQGSEA. The V gene end was trimmed by 5 bases and the J gene end by 5 bases; junction bases not matched to a gene: 4. CDR3 residues: CSVRTGRETQYF. The CDR3 DNA follows: TGCAGCGTTAGGACAGGGCGGGAGACCCAGTACTTC.

V usage is TRBV12-5 and J usage is TRBJ2-1; TRBD2 aligns across 9 bases. Trimming cost V 6 bases and J 9 bases; bases outside gene matches: 18. The germline gives CDR1 LGHNT, CDR2 FRNRAP. The CDR3 has 17 residues. CDR3 sequence reads: CASGFGLAGPLVVEQFF. CDR3 DNA: TGTGCTAGTGGGTTTGGGCTAGCGGGACCCTTAGTTGTTGAGCAGTTCTTC.